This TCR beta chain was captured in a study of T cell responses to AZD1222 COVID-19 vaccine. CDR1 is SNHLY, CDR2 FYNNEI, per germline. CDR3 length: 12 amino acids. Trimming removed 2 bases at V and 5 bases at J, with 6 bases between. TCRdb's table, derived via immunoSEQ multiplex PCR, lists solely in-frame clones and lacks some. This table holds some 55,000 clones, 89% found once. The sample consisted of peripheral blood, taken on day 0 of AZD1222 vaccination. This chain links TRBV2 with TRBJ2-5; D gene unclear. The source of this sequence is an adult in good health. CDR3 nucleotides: TGTGCCAGCAGTGAAAACGTGGAGACCCAGTACTTC. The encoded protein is CASSENVETQYF.